This TCR beta chain was sequenced during a study of OX40 agonist ivuxolimab in advanced cancers. V shed 0 bases, J shed 7 bases, and the junction held 3 bases outside the gene matches. Germline CDR1 SGDLS, CDR2 YYNGEE. The CDR3 sequence is 14 residues long. A remark on this clone: Its cognate antigen is unknown.

Study observations and caveats: Undetermined was the antigen specificity of the expanded peripheral T cells. There were, on average, more expanded clones in CD8+ T cells than in CD4+.

This table comes from immunoSEQ multiplex PCR, and its TCRdb copy is limited to in-frame clones, with some not included. The top ten hold roughly 16% of the sample, which has over 35,000 clones, roughly 81% seen once. The sample consisted of CD4+ or CD8+ T cells sorted from blood, taken in a trial of the OX40 agonist ivuxolimab. The clonotype originates from an adult with an advanced solid tumor such as melanoma, head and neck, liver or kidney cancer. The J gene is TRBJ1-4, the V gene TRBV9; 7 bases agree with TRBD1. DNA for the CDR3: TGTGCCAGCAGCGTAGAGGGGGCCGGTGAAAAACTGTTTTTT. Protein: CASSVEGAGEKLFF. The full variable domain, its missing parts supplied by reference TRBV9 and TRBJ1-4, is DSGVTQTPKHLITATGQRVTLRCSPRSGDLSVYWYQQSLDQGLQFLIQYYNGEERAKGNILERFSAQQFPDLHSELNLSSLELGDSALYFCASSVEGAGEKLFFGSGTQLSVL.